This passage covers 32 T cell receptor beta chains from one sample sequenced in a study of neurological immune-mediated disorders. Each CDR3 protein is one row after TCRdb ran MiXCR on the 5' RACE reads. Here the sample spans 35,000 to 50,000 distinct CDR3 sequences, 2% to 3% being singletons. Sequencing input: PBMCs. The receptors derive from a middle-aged man with multiple sclerosis.

This clonotype was observed at least ten times. V and J are TRBV5-1 and TRBJ2-7, with D perhaps given as TRBD1 or TRBD2 (7 bases each). The ends were cut back, 3 bases at V and 4 bases at J, with 17 bases in the middle. This CDR3 spans 15 amino acids. Germline V gives CDR1 SGHRS, CDR2 YFSETQ. CDR3 DNA sequence: TGCGCCAGCAGCTGGAGCGGGACAGACCTTTACGAGCAGTACTTC. Protein product: CASSWSGTDLYEQYF.

This clonotype was observed many times. This chain joins TRBV28 and TRBJ2-7; maybe TRBD2 (6 bases). Trimming shortened V by 5 bases and J by 2 bases, and 22 bases separated the two germline ends. Per the germline V gene, CDR1 is MDHEN and CDR2 is SYDVKM. This CDR3 contains 17 residues. Here the CDR3 reads CASSGEASDQNPYEQYF. CDR3 in DNA: TGTGCCAGCAGTGGAGAGGCTAGCGACCAGAACCCCTACGAGCAGTACTTC.

This clonotype showed up many times. The chain combines TRBV20-1 with TRBJ2-5, with 7 bases identical to TRBD1. Per germline, CDR1 DFQATT and CDR2 SNEGSKA (reference sequence). Unmatched junction bases numbered 15, after V lost 5 bases and J lost 6 bases. There are 15 residues in the CDR3. CDR3 sequence (DNA): TGCAGTGCTGGGGGACCTGACAGGGCAAGCCAGACCCAGTACTTC. This gives the protein CSAGGPDRASQTQYF.

This clonotype has at least ten counts. CDR3 in amino acids: CASSYRTGYNEQFF. The CDR3 region has the DNA TGCGCCAGCAGCTACCGGACTGGATACAATGAGCAGTTCTTC. The genes are TRBV5-1 and TRBJ2-1, with a tentative D call TRBD2 (5 bases). The V end lost 3 bases, the J end lost 4 bases, and 11 bases lay between the germline ends. CDR3 length: 14 residues. Germline V CDR1 and CDR2: SGHRS, YFSETQ.

The chain links TRBV4-2 to TRBJ2-7, with D perhaps matching TRBD1 or TRBD2 (5 bases each). This CDR3 comprises 15 residues. Deletions cut 0 bases from V and 2 bases from J, with 11 bases between. Germline CDR1 LGHNA, CDR2 YNFKEQ. The CDR3 loop reads CASSQDRGAAYEQYF. CDR3 nucleotides: TGTGCCAGCAGCCAAGATAGAGGGGCAGCCTACGAGCAGTACTTC.

This clonotype qualifies as medium-sized. The chain recombines TRBV5-6 with TRBJ2-2, with no clear D. The V end was cut by 0 bases, the J end by 7 bases, with 4 bases between. The CDR3 runs 12 residues. CDR1 and CDR2 from the germline V gene are SGHDT and YYEEEE. The CDR3 bases are TGTGCCAGCAGCTTGGCGGGCGGGGAGCTGTTTTTT. Amino acid sequence: CASSLAGGELFF.

There are many counts of this clonotype. This chain joins TRBV15 and TRBJ2-3; TRBD1 matches at 8 bases. This CDR3 contains 16 residues. Germline V gene lookup returns CDR1 LNHNV and CDR2 YYDKDF (reference sequence). V was clipped by 1 base and J by 6 bases; unmatched bases: 9. The CDR3 bases are TGTGCCACCAGCAGAGGGGGCAGGGGGCGATTGGATACGCAGTATTTT. Amino acid sequence: CATSRGGRGRLDTQYF.

This clonotype has ten or more counts. This chain connects TRBV28 to TRBJ2-1; 9 bases line up with TRBD1. V was clipped by 1 base and J by 6 bases; unmatched bases: 4. CDR3 length equals 15 residues. Per germline, CDR1 MDHEN and CDR2 SYDVKM. The CDR3 sequence is CASSLFGDRVNEQFF. The DNA of the CDR3 is TGTGCCAGCAGTTTATTCGGGGACAGGGTCAATGAGCAGTTCTTC.

This clonotype turned up a few times. The junction departs from germline at one end; a sequencing error may be responsible. The chain uses TRBV12-3 or TRBV12-4 and TRBJ1-5; 7 bases match TRBD1. The length of the CDR3 is 14 residues. The CDR3 reads CASSFSGGNQPQNF. The CDR3 coding sequence is TGTGCCAGCAGTTTTTCAGGGGGAAATCAGCCCCAGAATTTT.

This clonotype was observed many times. V usage is TRBV3-1 and J usage is TRBJ1-1; a weak D match, TRBD1 (6 bases). Germline CDR1 is LGHDT and CDR2 is YNNKEL (reference sequence). The ends were cut back, 3 bases at V and 1 base at J, with 9 bases in the middle. The CDR3 runs 14 residues. This chain's CDR3 is CASSQSDRNTEAFF. Written as DNA, the CDR3 is TGTGCCAGCAGCCAGTCGGACAGGAACACTGAAGCTTTCTTT. Filled out from reference TRBV3-1 and TRBJ1-1, the complete variable domain reads DTAVSQTPKYLVTQMGNDKSIKCEQNLGHDTMYWYKQDSKKFLKIMFSYNNKELIINETVPNRFSPKSPDKAHLNLHINSLELGDSAVYFCASSQSDRNTEAFFGQGTRLTVV.

This clonotype has a count of ten or more. V is TRBV5-1 and J is TRBJ2-2; 8 bases are a match to TRBD2. This CDR3 comprises 14 residues. V lost 5 bases, J lost 5 bases, and 5 bases stayed unmatched. Germline V gives CDR1 SGHRS, CDR2 YFSETQ. CDR3 bases: TGCGCCAGCAGTCCCGGGACTAGAACCGGGGAGCTGTTTTTT. Protein sequence: CASSPGTRTGELFF. Variable domain in full (rest from reference TRBV5-1 and TRBJ2-2): KAGVTQTPRYLIKTRGQQVTLSCSPISGHRSVSWYQQTPGQGLQFLFEYFSETQRNKGNFPGRFSGRQFSNSRSEMNVSTLELGDSALYLCASSPGTRTGELFFGEGSRLTVL.

As regards this clonotype: This clone may be a read error of a much larger clone one base away. The J gene is TRBJ2-5, the V gene TRBV12-3 or TRBV12-4, with D hard to call. The CDR3 length is 14 residues. CDR3 sequence reads: CASSLGEYQGTQYF. CDR3 nucleotide sequence: TGTGCCAGCAGTTTAGGGGAATACCAAGGGACCCAGTACTTC.

This clonotype came up many times. The CDR3 region has the DNA TGTGCCAGCAGTTACCGGGACAGATTCTACGAGCAGTACTTC. This sequence encodes CASSYRDRFYEQYF. The chain joins TRBV6-5 to TRBJ2-7, with 7 positions matching TRBD1. CDR3 length equals 14 residues. CDR1 and CDR2 (germline): MNHEY, SVGAGI. Trimming removed 2 bases from V and 3 bases from J; junction bases left unmatched: 4.

This clonotype was counted at least ten times. The chain combines TRBV7-2 with TRBJ2-2, with D possibly matching TRBD2 (5 bases). Trimming removed 6 bases from V and 5 bases from J, with 13 bases in between. Germline V gene data show CDR1 as SGHTA and CDR2 as FQGNSA. The CDR3 totals 14 residues. CDR3 DNA: TGTGCCAGCAGTCCAGGACCGGGGACCGGGGAGCTGTTTTTT. It is translated as CASSPGPGTGELFF.

This clonotype was seen at least ten times. The chain links TRBV9 to TRBJ2-1; D unresolved. From germline, CDR1 is SGDLS and CDR2 YYNGEE. V lost 0 bases and J lost 10, with 5 bases in between. There are 11 residues in the CDR3. In DNA form, the CDR3 reads TGTGCCAGCAGCGTAGCTGGGGAGCAGTTCTTC. Its translation is CASSVAGEQFF.

This clonotype came up many times. The gene calls are TRBV5-1 and TRBJ2-3, with D perhaps matching TRBD2 (5 bases). V gave up 0 bases and J gave up 10 bases, with 15 bases separating them. The germline V gene has CDR1 SGHRS and CDR2 YFSETQ. The CDR3 covers 14 residues. CDR3 sequence (DNA): TGCGCCAGCAGCTTGGGAGGACCGAGGGAATCGCAGTATTTT. Translating it yields CASSLGGPRESQYF.

As regards this clonotype: This may stem from a read error, because a much larger clone lies one nucleotide away. V gene TRBV5-1 combines with J gene TRBJ2-7; D call uncertain. This CDR3 has 13 residues. Trimming removed 0 bases at V and 2 bases at J, with 6 bases between. Germline CDR1 is SGHRS and CDR2 is YFSETQ. CDR3 DNA sequence: TGCGCCAGCAGCTTGGAAAGAACCTACGAGCAGTACTTC. Amino acid sequence: CASSLERTYEQYF.

This clonotype was seen ten or more times. The rearrangement links TRBV28 to TRBJ2-5; no clear D gene. V lost 6 bases, J lost 0 bases, and 14 bases lay in between. Germline V gene sequence: CDR1 MDHEN, CDR2 SYDVKM. The CDR3 length is 15 residues. CDR3 bases: TGTGCCAGCAGGCCCGGACGGGTGTACCAAGAGACCCAGTACTTC. Translation: CASRPGRVYQETQYF.

This clonotype was seen ten or more times. V gene TRBV5-6 combines with J gene TRBJ2-1, with D perhaps assigned TRBD1 or TRBD2 (6 bases each). V was pared by 2 bases and J by 8 bases, with 20 bases between. Germline CDR1 SGHDT, CDR2 YYEEEE. This CDR3 contains 16 residues. CDR3 bases: TGTGCCAGCAGCTTACATGGGGGGCCGCTCGTCGATGAGCAGTTCTTC. Amino acids: CASSLHGGPLVDEQFF.

The sample holds many counts of this clonotype. V is TRBV7-6 and J is TRBJ2-7; tentatively, D is TRBD2 (5 bases). Germline-derived CDR1 and CDR2 are SGHVS and FNYEAQ. This CDR3 region has 14 residues. Deletions cut 1 base from V and 3 bases from J, with 10 bases between. CDR3 sequence (DNA): TGTGCCAGCAGCTTAGTTGGTGAGGGCTACGAGCAGTACTTC. It specifies CASSLVGEGYEQYF.

Ten or more counts support this clonotype. The chain couples TRBV10-2 to TRBJ1-2, with D tentatively TRBD1 (5 bases). CDR3 length equals 13 residues. Germline CDR1 reads WSHSY; CDR2 reads SAAADI. V was cut by 8 bases and J by 0 bases, with 10 bases left in between. For the CDR3, the DNA is TGCGCCAGCGGTGTCAGGGCTAACTATGGCTACACCTTC. Protein sequence: CASGVRANYGYTF.

This clonotype was seen repeatedly, ten times or more. At one end, the junction sequence differs from germline, possibly due to a read error. This rearrangement joins TRBV28 to TRBJ1-6; D gene ambiguous. CDR3 length: 13 amino acids. CDR1 and CDR2 (germline): MDHEN, SYDVKM. The CDR3 sequence: CASSPAYNSPLNF. As DNA, the CDR3 is TGTGCCAGCAGCCCCGCATATAATTCACCCCTCAACTTT.

This clonotype has ten or more counts. The chain uses TRBV28 and TRBJ2-7, with D possibly being TRBD2 (6 bases). The germline CDR1 and CDR2 sequences are MDHEN and SYDVKM. Trimming stripped 3 bases from V and 1 base from J, with 16 bases between. This CDR3 region has 16 residues. The CDR3 DNA sequence: TGTGCCAGCAGTTTCGCGGGTGGGGCGGGGTCCTACGAGCAGTACTTC. Its protein product is CASSFAGGAGSYEQYF.

There are many counts of this clonotype. The chain recombines TRBV5-4 with TRBJ2-4; TRBD1 aligns across 8 bases. The CDR3 has 16 residues. The ends lost 4 bases at V and 5 bases at J; junction bases unmatched: 11. Per germline, CDR1 SGHNT and CDR2 YYREEE (reference sequence). This chain's CDR3 is CASSPPGRGRENIQYF. The CDR3, as DNA: TGTGCCAGCAGCCCCCCGGGCAGGGGGCGTGAAAACATTCAGTACTTC.

This clonotype has ten or more counts. The V call is TRBV15, the J call TRBJ2-7; D is unclear. Looked up from germline, CDR1 is LNHNV and CDR2 is YYDKDF (reference sequence). This CDR3 is 16 amino acids long. Deletions cut 0 bases from V and 7 bases from J, with 19 bases between. The CDR3 here is CATSRDPPDKSREQYF. In nucleotides, the CDR3 is TGTGCCACCAGCAGAGATCCCCCAGACAAGTCCCGGGAGCAGTACTTC.

This clonotype was picked up many times. The chain links TRBV19 to TRBJ1-2, with unresolved D. Germline assignment: CDR1 LNHDA and CDR2 SQIVND (reference sequence). This CDR3 has 13 amino acids. Trimming shortened V by 3 bases and J by 3 bases, and 8 bases separated the two germline ends. CDR3 DNA sequence: TGTGCCAGTAGTATTAACGGAGACTATGGCTACACCTTC. Residues: CASSINGDYGYTF.

In its sample, this clonotype was seen many times. The genes are TRBV6-5 and TRBJ2-2, with D uncertain. The CDR3 contains 15 residues. Germline CDR1 reads MNHEY; CDR2 reads SVGAGI. V lost 0 bases and J lost 5, with 10 bases in between. The CDR3: CASSYSTRFTGELFF. The CDR3 region has the DNA TGTGCCAGCAGTTACTCGACCAGGTTTACCGGGGAGCTGTTTTTT.

At least ten counts were recorded for this clonotype. The chain carries TRBV5-1 and TRBJ2-5; 9 positions match TRBD1. The CDR3 is 14 residues long. Germline V CDR1 and CDR2: SGHRS, YFSETQ. The junction had 5 bases not matched to a gene; V was cut back by 4 bases and J by 4 bases. In DNA, the CDR3 is TGCGCCAGCAGCGGGACAGGGACGGGAGAGACCCAGTACTTC. It translates to CASSGTGTGETQYF.

Many counts were recorded for this clonotype. This chain joins TRBV7-2 and TRBJ1-2; 8 bases are a match to TRBD1. Germline V gives CDR1 SGHTA, CDR2 FQGNSA. V dropped 6 bases and J dropped 4; count of bases not matched to a gene: 13. This CDR3 is built from 16 residues. The CDR3 region is CASREGQVPIGYGYTF. CDR3 coding DNA: TGTGCCAGCAGGGAGGGACAGGTGCCCATAGGCTATGGCTACACCTTC.

This clonotype was seen many times. V usage is TRBV3-1 and J usage is TRBJ1-6; no reliable D call. Trimming pared 2 bases from V and 11 bases from J, leaving 10 bases between. This CDR3 is built from 13 residues. The V gene's germline CDR1 is LGHDT and CDR2 YNNKEL (reference sequence). The CDR3 nucleotides are TGTGCCAGCAGCCAATCGGCCAAGACACCCCTCCACTTT. Encoded protein: CASSQSAKTPLHF.

The sample holds many counts of this clonotype. This chain uses TRBV12-3 or TRBV12-4 with TRBJ2-7; the D call may be TRBD1 or TRBD2 (6 bases each). The CDR3 covers 12 residues. Between the trimmed V and J ends, which lost 7 bases and 5 bases, there was a span of 12 bases. In DNA form, the CDR3 reads TGTGCCAGCACCTGGGGGGCAAACGAGCAGTACTTC. Translation gives CASTWGANEQYF.

The table lists this clonotype with many counts. The rearrangement joins TRBV5-1 to TRBJ2-7, with D perhaps TRBD1 (6 bases). This CDR3 is 14 amino acids long. V lost 4 bases and J lost 6, with 17 bases in between. Germline-derived CDR1 and CDR2 are SGHRS and YFSETQ. For the CDR3, the DNA is TGCGCCAGCAGCCCCGGGACACTTAACGGCGAGCAGTACTTC. It is translated as CASSPGTLNGEQYF.